This T cell receptor (beta chain) was identified in a study of identical twins. Each donor was a healthy Caucasian. From germline, CDR1 is DFQATT and CDR2 SNEGSKA (reference sequence). The CDR3 is 10 residues long. V was pared by 3 bases and J by 8 bases, with 7 bases between. TCRdb reprocessed the 5' RACE reads via MiXCR and lists one record per CDR3 protein. The sample has around 570,000 distinct CDR3 sequences, nearly 10% seen once. These data also featured in a second study, about yellow fever vaccine responses in identical twins.

The chain employs TRBV20-1 and TRBJ1-1; D unclear. The sample was PBMCs. The TCR was taken from a woman under 30 in good health. This CDR3 is CSASWLEAFF. The CDR3 coding sequence is TGCAGTGCTAGTTGGTTAGAAGCTTTCTTT.